Many counts were recorded for the clone carrying this T cell receptor beta chain. TCRdb reprocessed the 5' RACE reads via MiXCR and lists one record per CDR3 protein. The sample has some 100,000 distinct CDR3 sequences, roughly 18% seen once. The CDR3 has 15 residues. The germline gives CDR1 MRHNA, CDR2 SNTAGT. V was pared by 3 bases and J by 3 bases, with 3 bases of the junction left unmatched. These data come from a study of T cells of healthy individuals. V usage is TRBV6-4 and J usage is TRBJ2-2; 8 bases align to TRBD2. This TCR derives from a human donor in good health. The CDR3 sequence: CASSEVGGDTGELFF. The CDR3 nucleotides are TGTGCCAGCAGTGAAGTCGGGGGGGACACCGGGGAGCTGTTTTTT.